What follows is one T cell receptor beta chain and its context. Its antigen is still unknown. Separate from the approximately 670-subject first cohort, the 120-subject validation cohort was the one that the donors belonged to. This specimen belongs to a study of cytomegalovirus exposure and HLA in healthy donors. Only in-frame clones appear in the TCRdb table, and some are missing; sequencing was by immunoSEQ multiplex PCR. The repertoire holds approximately 120,000 clones, with 88% as singletons. Study-wide findings and caveats: Most sequenced TCRs were rare (though some public TCRs occurred in many donors). Testing in vitro showed a few CMV-associated chains specific for CMV antigens. The classifier reportedly diagnosed cytomegalovirus status with high specificity and sensitivity.

V lost 5 bases to trimming and J lost 3 bases, with 17 bases between them. The germline gives CDR1 SGHTA, CDR2 FQGNSA. This CDR3 region has 15 residues. The chain has TRBV7-2 and TRBJ2-7; a weak D match, TRBD2 (6 bases). The sequencing sample was made of PBMCs. The clonotype originates from a woman younger than 35 in good health and CMV-seronegative. In DNA form, the CDR3 reads TGTGCCAGCAGCACCGGGACTGGAACATTCTACGAGCAGTACTTC. It is translated as CASSTGTGTFYEQYF.